The T cell receptor (beta chain) described here comes from a study of a mutant IDH1 vaccine in newly diagnosed glioma. Study context: Eight vaccinations were given in weeks 1, 3, 5, 7, 11, 15, 19 and 23. Radiotherapy alone preceded vaccination by 4-6 weeks; alternatively, vaccination started with temozolomide cycles. The therapy given earlier, which was standard therapy, consisted of radiotherapy, temozolomide, or both, and most of the patients received both.

This clone has just one count. The target antigen is unknown. Time point here: week 5, during vaccination. The content of each vaccine dose was 300 ug of mutant IDH1 20-mer peptide, and topical imiquimod accompanied it. Measured with immunoSEQ multiplex PCR; TCRdb has only the in-frame clones, and not every one. The repertoire holds 50,000 to 75,000 clones, with about 81% as singletons. Germline V gene lookup returns CDR1 SGHTS and CDR2 YDEGEE. The CDR3 totals 17 residues. The V gene lost 3 bases and the J gene lost 0 bases, with 16 bases spanning the gap. The sequence was collected from a woman in her 50s with glioma. This specimen was PBMCs, taken from a glioma patient whose treatment included an IDH1 peptide vaccine. This sequence joins TRBV5-8 and TRBJ1-3; D is undetermined. CDR3 sequence reads: CASSSISEGRSGNTIYF. The DNA of the CDR3 is TGTGCCAGCAGCTCCATTTCGGAGGGCCGCTCTGGAAACACCATATATTTT.